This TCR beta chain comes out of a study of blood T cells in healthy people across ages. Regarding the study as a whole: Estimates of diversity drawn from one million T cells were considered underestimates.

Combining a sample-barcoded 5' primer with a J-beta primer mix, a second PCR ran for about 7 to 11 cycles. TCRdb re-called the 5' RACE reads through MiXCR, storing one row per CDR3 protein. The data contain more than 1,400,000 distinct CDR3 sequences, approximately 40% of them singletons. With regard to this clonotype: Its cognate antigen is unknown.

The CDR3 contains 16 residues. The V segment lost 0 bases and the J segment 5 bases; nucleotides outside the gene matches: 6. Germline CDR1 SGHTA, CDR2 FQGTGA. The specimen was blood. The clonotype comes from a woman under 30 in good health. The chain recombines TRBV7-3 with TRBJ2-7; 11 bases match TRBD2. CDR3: CASSLTPLAGGNEQYF. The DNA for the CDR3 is TGTGCCAGCAGCTTAACGCCCCTAGCGGGGGGTAACGAGCAGTACTTC.